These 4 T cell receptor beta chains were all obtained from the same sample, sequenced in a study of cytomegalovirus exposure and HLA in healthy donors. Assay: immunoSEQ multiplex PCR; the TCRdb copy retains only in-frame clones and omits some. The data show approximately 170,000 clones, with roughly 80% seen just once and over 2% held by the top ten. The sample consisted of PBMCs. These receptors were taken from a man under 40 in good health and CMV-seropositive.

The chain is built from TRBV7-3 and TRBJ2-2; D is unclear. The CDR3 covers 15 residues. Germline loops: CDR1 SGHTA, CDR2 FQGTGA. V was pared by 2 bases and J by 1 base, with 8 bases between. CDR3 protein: CASSLFSGNTGELFF. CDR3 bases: TGTGCCAGCAGCTTATTTTCCGGGAACACCGGGGAGCTGTTTTTT.

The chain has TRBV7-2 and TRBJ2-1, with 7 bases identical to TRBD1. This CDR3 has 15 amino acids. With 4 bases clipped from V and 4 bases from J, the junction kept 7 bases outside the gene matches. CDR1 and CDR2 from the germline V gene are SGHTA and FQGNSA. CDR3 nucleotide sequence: TGTGCCAGCAGCTCCGGGACAGACTCTTACAATGAGCAGTTCTTC. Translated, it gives CASSSGTDSYNEQFF.

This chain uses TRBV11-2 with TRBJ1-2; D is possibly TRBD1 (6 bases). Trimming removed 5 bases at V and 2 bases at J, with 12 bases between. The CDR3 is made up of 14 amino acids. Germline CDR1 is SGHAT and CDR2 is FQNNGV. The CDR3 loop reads CASSPGDRNYGYTF. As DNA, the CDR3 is TGTGCCAGCAGCCCCGGAGACAGGAACTATGGCTACACCTTC.

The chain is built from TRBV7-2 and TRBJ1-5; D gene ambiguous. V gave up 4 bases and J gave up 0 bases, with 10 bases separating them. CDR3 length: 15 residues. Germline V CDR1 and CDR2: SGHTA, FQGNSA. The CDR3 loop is CASSYGERSNQPQHF. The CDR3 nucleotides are TGTGCCAGCAGCTACGGGGAGCGTAGCAATCAGCCCCAGCATTTT. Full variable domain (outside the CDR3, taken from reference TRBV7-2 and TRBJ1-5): GAGVSQSPSNKVTEKGKDVELRCDPISGHTALYWYRQSLGQGLEFLIYFQGNSAPDKSGLPSDRFSAERTGGSVSTLTIQRTQQEDSAVYLCASSYGERSNQPQHFGDGTRLSIL.